This paragraph covers one T cell receptor (beta chain) sequence. Its target is not known. Produced via immunoSEQ multiplex PCR; TCRdb's table is partial and in-frame only. Among just over 60,000 clones listed, around 80% were seen once. The data stem from a study of siplizumab effects on memory and regulatory T cells. Study-wide results and caveats: Where siplizumab was present, mappable alloreactive CD4+ clones averaged 68.8% Treg-derived, compared with roughly 26% in controls. Roughly 80-96% of proliferating CD4+ or CD8+ clones defied assignment to a naive or memory phenotype. Naive T cells appeared more diverse than memory cells and seemed to be major alloresponse contributors. The study did not confirm that proliferating Tregs from siplizumab cultures were suppressive.

CDR3 size: 14 residues. Trimming cost V 4 bases and J 2 bases, with 12 bases left between them. CDR1 is LNHDA, CDR2 SQIVND, per germline (reference sequence). V and J are TRBV19 and TRBJ2-7; D tentatively reads TRBD1 or TRBD2 (5 bases each). This clonotype was sampled from a human donor in good health. The sequenced sample consisted of memory CD4+ T cells sorted from blood. The CDR3 spells CASSTGTVTYEQYF. The CDR3 DNA follows: TGTGCCAGTAGTACAGGGACGGTCACCTACGAGCAGTACTTC.